Following are 9 T cell receptor beta chains from one sample sequenced in a study of blood T cells in healthy people across ages. Combining a sample-barcoded 5' primer with a J-beta primer mix, a second PCR ran for roughly 7 to 12 cycles. TCRdb independently ran MiXCR on the 5' RACE reads; one entry per CDR3 protein. Of roughly 1,700,000 distinct CDR3 sequences detected, approximately 30% appear once; the ten largest clones hold 7.7%. The sample consisted of blood. The receptors here all came from a woman between 25 and 40 years old in good health.

The sample holds many counts of this clonotype. This sequence joins TRBV18 and TRBJ2-1, with 9 bases lining up with TRBD1. Trimming took 2 bases from V and 5 from J; bases not matched to a gene: 10. This CDR3 spans 17 amino acids. In germline, CDR1 is KGHSH, CDR2 LQKENI. CDR3 sequence: CASSPSMTGGKDNEQFF. The CDR3, as DNA: TGTGCCAGCTCACCATCCATGACAGGGGGAAAGGACAATGAGCAGTTCTTC.

This rearrangement joins TRBV7-8 to TRBJ2-7; unclear D gene. The ends were cut back, 5 bases at V and 0 bases at J, with 8 bases in the middle. CDR1 and CDR2 from the germline V gene are SGHVS and FQNEAQ. This CDR3 has 13 amino acids. The CDR3 coding sequence is TGTGCCAGCAGCATTGGGGTCTCCTACGAGCAGTACTTC. This translates into CASSIGVSYEQYF.

This clonotype appeared a few times. The junction shows a germline mismatch at one end, possibly a read error. The chain has TRBV20-1 and TRBJ2-1; D gene uncertain. Germline V gene data show CDR1 as DFQATT and CDR2 as SNEGSKA (reference sequence). The CDR3 covers 12 residues. The CDR3 DNA sequence: TGCGGTGCTAGAAATCCCTACAATGAGCAGTTCTTC. Amino acids: CGARNPYNEQFF.

V is TRBV12-5 and J is TRBJ2-1, with 9 bases identical to TRBD2. The V and J ends lost 3 bases and 6 bases, in that order; junction bases with no gene match: 6. The germline V gene has CDR1 LGHNT and CDR2 FRNRAP. The CDR3 sequence is 15 residues long. The CDR3 sequence is CASGLGTSFVNEQFF. CDR3 DNA sequence: TGTGCTAGTGGTTTAGGGACTAGCTTCGTCAATGAGCAGTTCTTC. The full variable domain, in which reference TRBV12-5 and TRBJ2-1 provide the parts outside the CDR3, is DARVTQTPRHKVTEMGQEVTMRCQPILGHNTVFWYRQTMMQGLELLAYFRNRAPLDDSGMPKDRFSAEMPDATLATLKIQPSEPRDSAVYFCASGLGTSFVNEQFFGPGTRLTVL.

The rearrangement joins TRBV19 to TRBJ2-7; D is uncertain. This CDR3 has 13 amino acids. Germline CDR1 and CDR2: LNHDA and SQIVND (reference sequence). Trimming stripped 3 bases from V and 4 bases from J, with 10 bases between. The DNA for the CDR3 is TGTGCCAGTAGTATCTGGGCCGGTTACGAGCAGTACTTC. Protein product: CASSIWAGYEQYF.

At least ten counts were recorded for this clonotype. The gene calls are TRBV20-1 and TRBJ2-7; D might be TRBD2 (6 bases). CDR1 is DFQATT, CDR2 SNEGSKA, per germline (reference sequence). The CDR3 extends over 13 amino acids. CDR3 DNA sequence: TGCAGCGCCGCTGCGGGACGGATCTACGAGCAGTACTTC. Protein sequence: CSAAAGRIYEQYF.

Note on this clonotype: A read error may produce the germline difference seen at one junction end. The chain couples TRBV15 to TRBJ2-7; D possibly matches TRBD1 or TRBD2 (6 bases each). CDR1 is LNHNV, CDR2 YYDKDF, per germline (reference sequence). This CDR3 contains 17 residues. This CDR3 is CVTSRVGARPGANEQYF. The CDR3 region has the DNA TGTGTCACCAGCAGAGTTGGGGCCAGGCCGGGGGCCAACGAGCAGTACTTC.

Only a few counts were recorded for this clonotype. V is TRBV4-2 and J is TRBJ2-7, with TRBD2 identical over 16 bases. The germline V gene encodes CDR1 LGHNA and CDR2 YNFKEQ. V trimming: 4 bases; J trimming: 5 bases; junction bases outside the gene matches: 14. The CDR3 is 19 amino acids. The CDR3 here is CASSPLGTSGGGGGHEQYF. The CDR3 DNA sequence: TGTGCCAGCAGCCCCCTAGGGACTAGCGGGGGGGGCGGCGGGCACGAGCAGTACTTC.

There are many counts of this clonotype. Here the CDR3 DNA reads TGTGCCAGCAGTTTATCCCCGGGAGCGGGAGACGAGACCCAGTACTTC. Translated: CASSLSPGAGDETQYF. J is TRBJ2-5 and V is TRBV28; 8 positions agree with TRBD2. CDR3 size: 16 residues. The germline V gene encodes CDR1 MDHEN and CDR2 SYDVKM. The J segment lost 5 bases and the V segment lost 1 base, leaving 9 bases of the junction unmatched.